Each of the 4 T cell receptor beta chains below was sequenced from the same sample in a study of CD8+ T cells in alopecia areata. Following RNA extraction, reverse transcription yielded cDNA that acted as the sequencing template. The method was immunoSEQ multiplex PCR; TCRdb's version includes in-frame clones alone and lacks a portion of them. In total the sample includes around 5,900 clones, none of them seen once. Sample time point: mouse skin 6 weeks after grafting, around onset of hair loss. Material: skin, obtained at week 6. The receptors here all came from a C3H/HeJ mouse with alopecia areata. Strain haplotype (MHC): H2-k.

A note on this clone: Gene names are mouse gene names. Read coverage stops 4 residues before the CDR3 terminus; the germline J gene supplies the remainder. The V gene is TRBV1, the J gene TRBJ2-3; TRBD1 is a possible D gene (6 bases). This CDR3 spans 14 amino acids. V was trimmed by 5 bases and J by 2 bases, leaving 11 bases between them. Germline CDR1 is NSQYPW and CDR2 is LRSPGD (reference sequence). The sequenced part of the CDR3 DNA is TGCACCTGCAGTCAGGGGCGGGATGCAGAA. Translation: CTCSQGRDAE. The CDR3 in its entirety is CTCSQGRDAETLYF. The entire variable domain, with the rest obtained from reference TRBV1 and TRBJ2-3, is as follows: VTLLEQNPRWRLVPRGQAVNLRCILKNSQYPWMSWYQQDLQKQLQWLFTLRSPGDKEVKSLPGADYLATRVTDTELRLQVANMSQGRTLYCTCSQGRDAETLYFGSGTRLTVL.

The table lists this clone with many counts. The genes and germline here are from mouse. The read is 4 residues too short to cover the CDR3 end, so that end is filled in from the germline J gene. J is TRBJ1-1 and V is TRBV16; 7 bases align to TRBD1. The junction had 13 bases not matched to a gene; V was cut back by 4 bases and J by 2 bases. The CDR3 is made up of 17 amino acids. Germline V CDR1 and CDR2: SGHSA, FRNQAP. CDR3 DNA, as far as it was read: TGTGCAAGCAGCTCCCACCGGGACAGAGTTCCCAACACA. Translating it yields CASSSHRDRVPNT. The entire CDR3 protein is CASSSHRDRVPNTEVFF.

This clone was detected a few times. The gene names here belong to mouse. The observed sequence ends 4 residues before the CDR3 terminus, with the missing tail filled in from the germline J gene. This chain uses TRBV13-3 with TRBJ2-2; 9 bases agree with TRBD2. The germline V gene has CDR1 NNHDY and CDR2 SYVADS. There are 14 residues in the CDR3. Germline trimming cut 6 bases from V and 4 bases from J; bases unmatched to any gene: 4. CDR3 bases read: TGTGCCAGCAACACTGGGGGGACCACCGGG. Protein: CASNTGGTTG. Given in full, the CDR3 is CASNTGGTTGQLYF. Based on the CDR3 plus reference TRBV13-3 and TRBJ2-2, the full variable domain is EAAVTQSPRSKVAVTGGKVTLSCHQTNNHDYMYWYRQDTGHGLRLIHYSYVADSTEKGDIPDGYKASRPSQENFSLILELASLSQTAVYFCASNTGGTTGQLYFGEGSKLTVL.

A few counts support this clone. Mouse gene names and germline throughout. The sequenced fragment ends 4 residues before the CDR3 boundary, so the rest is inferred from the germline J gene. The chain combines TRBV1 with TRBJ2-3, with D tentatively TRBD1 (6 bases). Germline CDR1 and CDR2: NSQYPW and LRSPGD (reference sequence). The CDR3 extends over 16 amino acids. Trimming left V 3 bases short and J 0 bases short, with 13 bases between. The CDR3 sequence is CTCSALGTSSAETLYF. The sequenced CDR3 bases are TGCACCTGCAGTGCCCTCGGGACATCTAGTGCAGAA.